This TCR beta chain was sequenced in a study of blood T cell repertoires in COVID-19. On the study more broadly: Italy, Spain and the United States were the sources of the convalescent and acute COVID-19 samples. T cells, B-cell-depleted T cells, or PBMCs supplied cDNA or gDNA.

As handled by the study authors: Amplification with reference gene primers provided the estimates of nucleated cell counts. Clones were read by immunoSEQ multiplex PCR, and TCRdb kept only the in-frame ones, dropping some. The DNA was the basis for D and trimming; V, J and clone size are from that table. The sample shows about 40,000 clones, 86% of them seen only once. Germline V lookup: CDR1 SGHVS, CDR2 FQNEAQ. Trimming removed 2 bases from V and 3 bases from J, with 17 bases in between. This CDR3 contains 17 residues. The sequenced sample consisted of peripheral blood. This rearrangement joins TRBV7-8 to TRBJ1-3, with D perhaps matching TRBD1 (5 bases). The TCR originated in a man aged 50-59 years in a cohort sampled during active COVID-19. The CDR3 bases are TGTGCCAGCAGCTTATCCCCTTCTAGGACATTTGGAAACACCATATATTTT. Translation gives CASSLSPSRTFGNTIYF.